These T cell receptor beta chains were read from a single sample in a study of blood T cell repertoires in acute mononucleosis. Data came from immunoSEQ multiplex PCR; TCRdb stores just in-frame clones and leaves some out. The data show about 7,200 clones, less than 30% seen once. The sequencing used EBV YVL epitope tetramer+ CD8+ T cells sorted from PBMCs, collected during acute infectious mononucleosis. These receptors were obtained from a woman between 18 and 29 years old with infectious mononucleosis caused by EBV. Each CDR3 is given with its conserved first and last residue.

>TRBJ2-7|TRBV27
CASSQTPTGADEQYF
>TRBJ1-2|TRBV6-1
CASSFGRDGYTF
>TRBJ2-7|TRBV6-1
CASSQTPTGADEQYF
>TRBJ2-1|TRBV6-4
CASSNYNEQFF
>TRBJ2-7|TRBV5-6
CASSSTTGEYF
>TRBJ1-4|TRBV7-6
CASSPLGRNNEKLFF
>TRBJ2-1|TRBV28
CASSPGHRDNEQFF
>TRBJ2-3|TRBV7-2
CASSQTSGSGDTQYF
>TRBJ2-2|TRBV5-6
CASSLQVFNTGELFF
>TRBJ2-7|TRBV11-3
CASSPPPQAVYEQYF
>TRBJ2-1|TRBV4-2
CASSLSLAGVHEQFF
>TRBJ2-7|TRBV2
CASSVSAGNYEQYF
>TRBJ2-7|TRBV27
CASSPDIGWGGKQFF
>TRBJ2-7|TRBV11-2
CASKSLSSYEQYF
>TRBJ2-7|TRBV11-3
CASSPGIAGGYEQYF
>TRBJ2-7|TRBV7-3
CASSAGQTYEQYF
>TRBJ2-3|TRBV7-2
CASSHLLAGGTDTQYF
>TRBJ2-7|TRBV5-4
CASSSFRDSSNEQYF
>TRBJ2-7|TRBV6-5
CASSATDSRHEQYF
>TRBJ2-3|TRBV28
CASSPGTHTDTQYF
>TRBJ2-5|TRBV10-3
CASWRSGYQETQYF
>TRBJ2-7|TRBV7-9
CASSPVNYEQYF
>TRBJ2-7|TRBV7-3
CASSTLGTSGRLAYEQYF
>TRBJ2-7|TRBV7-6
CASSYTGDEQYF
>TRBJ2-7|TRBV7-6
CASSQTPTGADEQYF
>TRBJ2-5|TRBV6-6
CATEAGQETQYF
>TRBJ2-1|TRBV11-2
CASSHQTGTSGEQFF
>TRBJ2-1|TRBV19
CASGILRVYEQFF
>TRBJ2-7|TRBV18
CASSPADGFYEQYF
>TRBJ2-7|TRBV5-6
CASSISGEQYF
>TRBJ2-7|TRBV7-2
CASSPDPGLAGGKYF
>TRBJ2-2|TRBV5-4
CASSSPRGTGGRDTGELFF
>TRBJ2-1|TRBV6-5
CASRPTSGGGIEQFF
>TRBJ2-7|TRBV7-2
CASSLDGTANEQYF
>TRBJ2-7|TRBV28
CASSEWSVYEQYF
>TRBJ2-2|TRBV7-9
CASSLTYGGAGELFF
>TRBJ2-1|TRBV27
CASSTLSGGGSYNEQFF
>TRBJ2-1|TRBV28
CASSYGYNEQFF
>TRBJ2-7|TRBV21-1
CASSIFRDRPTYEQYF
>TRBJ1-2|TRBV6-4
CASSPPGSHGYTF
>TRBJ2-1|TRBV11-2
CASSLMRSSYNEQFF
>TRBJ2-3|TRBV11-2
CASSLLGAASTDTQYF
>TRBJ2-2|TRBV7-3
CASSPDENTGELFF
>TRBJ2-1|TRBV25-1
CASSFFQFNEQFF
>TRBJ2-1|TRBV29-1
CSVGQALFYEQFF
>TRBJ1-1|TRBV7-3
CASSQDQGHAEAFF
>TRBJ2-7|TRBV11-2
CASSLFQKQGESYEQYF
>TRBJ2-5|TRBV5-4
CASSFGGTGSGETQYF
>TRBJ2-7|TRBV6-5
CAIRGGRTTYEQYF
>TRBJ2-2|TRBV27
CASSPLTGELFF
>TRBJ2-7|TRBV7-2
CASSPWTGADEQYF
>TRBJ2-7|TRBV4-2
CASSTYSGRATEQYF
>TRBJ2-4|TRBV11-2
CASSLSDIQYF
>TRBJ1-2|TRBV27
CASSPLQGLFNYGYTF
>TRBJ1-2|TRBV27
CASSVEDLRYGYTF
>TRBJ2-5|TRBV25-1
CASSFLEGQAETQYF
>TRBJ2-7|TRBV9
CASSPWDSLYEQYF